This note documents a single TCR beta chain sequence. Recruitment covered about 25 US areas and drew participants whose ages spanned roughly 18 to 89 years. This entry comes from a study of blood T cell repertoires in COVID-19. Sequenced by immunoSEQ multiplex PCR; TCRdb stores in-frame clones only, minus some. This table has 150,000 or so clones, around four fifths appearing once. This sequence was found in a woman between 45 and 60 years old who had recovered from COVID-19. The sample consisted of PBMCs or T cells enriched from blood (not recorded which).

CDR3 amino acids: CASSQAQNTEAFF. CDR3 DNA: TGTGCCAGTAGTCAGGCACAGAACACTGAAGCTTTCTTT. The chain links TRBV19 to TRBJ1-1, with unresolved D. V dropped 5 bases and J dropped 1 base, with 8 bases sitting between them. The germline V gene has CDR1 LNHDA and CDR2 SQIVND (reference sequence). This CDR3 has 13 amino acids. The full variable domain, completed using reference TRBV19 and TRBJ1-1, is DGGITQSPKYLFRKEGQNVTLSCEQNLNHDAMYWYRQDPGQGLRLIYYSQIVNDFQKGDIAEGYSVSREKKESFPLTVTSAQKNPTAFYLCASSQAQNTEAFFGQGTRLTVV.